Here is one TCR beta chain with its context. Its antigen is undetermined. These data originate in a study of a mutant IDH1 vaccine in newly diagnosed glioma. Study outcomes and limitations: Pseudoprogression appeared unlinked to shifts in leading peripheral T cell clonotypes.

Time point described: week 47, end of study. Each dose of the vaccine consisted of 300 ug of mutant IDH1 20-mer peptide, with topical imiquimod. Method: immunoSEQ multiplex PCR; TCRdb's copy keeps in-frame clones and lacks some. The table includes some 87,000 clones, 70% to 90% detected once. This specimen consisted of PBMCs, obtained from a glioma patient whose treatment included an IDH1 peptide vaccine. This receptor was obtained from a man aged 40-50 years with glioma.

The CDR3, as DNA: TGTGCCAGCACCCACGACAGGGCACTCAATGAGCAGTTCTTC. Translation gives CASTHDRALNEQFF. The rearrangement links TRBV4-2 to TRBJ2-1, with 7 bases matching TRBD1. The germline CDR1 and CDR2 sequences are LGHNA and YNFKEQ. The CDR3 runs to 14 residues. Unmatched junction bases numbered 9, after V lost 7 bases and J lost 6 bases.